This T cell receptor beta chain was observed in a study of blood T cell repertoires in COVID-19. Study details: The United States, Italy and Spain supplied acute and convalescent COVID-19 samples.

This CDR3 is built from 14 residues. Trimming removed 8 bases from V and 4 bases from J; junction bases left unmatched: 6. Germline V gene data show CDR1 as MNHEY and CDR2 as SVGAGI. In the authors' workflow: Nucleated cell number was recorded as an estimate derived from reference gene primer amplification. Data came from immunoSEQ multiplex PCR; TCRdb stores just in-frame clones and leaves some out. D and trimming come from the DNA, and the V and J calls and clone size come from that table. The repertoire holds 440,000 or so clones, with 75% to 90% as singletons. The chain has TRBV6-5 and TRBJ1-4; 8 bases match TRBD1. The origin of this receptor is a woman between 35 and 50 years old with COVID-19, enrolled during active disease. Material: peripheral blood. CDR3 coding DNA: TGTGCCAGCCTTATCGACAGGGGTAATGAAAAACTGTTTTTT. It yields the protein CASLIDRGNEKLFF.